This is a list of T cell receptor beta chains from one sample in a study of blood T cell repertoires in COVID-19. Assay: immunoSEQ multiplex PCR; the TCRdb copy retains only in-frame clones and omits some. The sample holds 220,000 or so clones, 89% seen once. Sequencing input: peripheral blood. The source is a man aged 55 to 69 who had recovered from COVID-19. Each CDR3 is given with its conserved first and last residue. A D gene is named only where the DNA matches it firmly. The size entry is marked missing in some rows and otherwise reads once, few, many or a size class.

J: TRBJ1-6; D: -; length: 19; V: TRBV3-1/TRBV3-2; size: few; CDR3: CASSQDRGVSSLYPLILHF; DNA: TGTGCCAGCAGCCAAGACCGGGGGGTATCGAGCCTCTACCCCTTAATTCTCCACTTT
J: TRBJ1-6; D: TRBD1; length: 15; V: TRBV10-1; size: -; CDR3: CASSELDRQNSPLHF; DNA: TGCGCCAGCAGTGAGTTGGACAGGCAAAATTCACCCCTCCACTTT
J: TRBJ2-1; D: TRBD2; length: 15; V: TRBV2; size: -; CDR3: CASRAASGGRNEQFF; DNA: TGTGCCAGCAGAGCTGCTAGCGGGGGGCGGAATGAGCAGTTCTTC
J: TRBJ1-2; D: -; length: 13; V: TRBV11-1; size: -; CDR3: CASSLDSNYGYTF; DNA: TGTGCCAGCAGCCTCGACAGCAACTATGGCTACACCTTC
J: TRBJ2-6; D: -; length: 17; V: TRBV5-1; size: once; CDR3: CASSLMRSAPGANVLTF; DNA: TGCGCCAGCAGCTTGATGAGGTCTGCCCCTGGGGCCAACGTCCTGACTTTC
J: TRBJ1-1; D: -; length: 15; V: TRBV5-4; size: -; CDR3: CASSLVPGSGTEAFF; DNA: TGTGCCAGCAGCTTGGTCCCCGGGTCGGGCACTGAAGCTTTCTTT
J: TRBJ2-7; D: TRBD1; length: 14; V: TRBV5-4; size: once; CDR3: CASSLGQGVGEQYF; DNA: TGTGCCAGCAGCCTCGGACAGGGGGTAGGCGAGCAGTACTTC
J: TRBJ2-7; D: TRBD1; length: 14; V: TRBV30; size: -; CDR3: CAWSVNRGRGEQYF; DNA: TGTGCCTGGAGTGTAAACAGGGGACGAGGCGAGCAGTACTTC
J: TRBJ2-1; D: TRBD1; length: 16; V: TRBV4-2; size: -; CDR3: CASSPTYRQGDREQFF; DNA: TGTGCCAGCAGCCCAACCTATCGACAGGGCGACCGTGAGCAGTTCTTC
J: TRBJ2-7; D: -; length: 15; V: TRBV7-2; size: -; CDR3: CASSPPGLARDEQYF; DNA: TGTGCCAGCAGCCCGCCTGGATTGGCCAGGGACGAGCAGTACTTC
J: TRBJ2-3; D: TRBD1; length: 15; V: TRBV6-2/TRBV6-3; size: -; CDR3: CASSWDRGFTDTQYF; DNA: TGTGCCAGCAGTTGGGACAGGGGATTCACAGATACGCAGTATTTT
J: TRBJ1-1; D: -; length: 13; V: TRBV2; size: -; CDR3: CASSEEGRTEAFF; DNA: TGTGCCAGCAGTGAAGAGGGGAGGACTGAAGCTTTCTTT
J: TRBJ1-4; D: -; length: 13; V: TRBV4-2; size: -; CDR3: CASEGGPHEKLFF; DNA: TGTGCCAGCGAAGGGGGTCCTCATGAAAAACTGTTTTTT
J: TRBJ2-3; D: TRBD2; length: 16; V: TRBV5-1; size: -; CDR3: CASSLGLAGTADTQYF; DNA: TGCGCCAGCAGCTTGGGACTAGCGGGGACTGCAGATACGCAGTATTTT
J: TRBJ2-7; D: TRBD1; length: 17; V: TRBV18; size: -; CDR3: CASSPGTGGESPYEQYF; DNA: TGTGCCAGCTCACCCGGGACAGGGGGCGAAAGTCCCTACGAGCAGTACTTC
J: TRBJ2-7; D: TRBD2; length: 14; V: TRBV10-3; size: -; CDR3: CAITTGPSGNEQYF; DNA: TGTGCCATTACGACGGGGCCTAGCGGGAACGAGCAGTACTTC
J: TRBJ2-7; D: TRBD1; length: 14; V: TRBV27; size: -; CDR3: CASSLLDRVHEQYF; DNA: TGTGCCAGCAGTTTATTGGACAGGGTCCACGAGCAGTACTTC
J: TRBJ2-1; D: TRBD2; length: 13; V: TRBV9; size: -; CDR3: CASSGGLANEQFF; DNA: TGTGCCAGCAGCGGGGGACTAGCAAATGAGCAGTTCTTC
J: TRBJ1-2; D: -; length: 15; V: TRBV7-9; size: once; CDR3: CASSTHQTVFYGYTF; DNA: TGTGCCAGCAGCACGCACCAGACAGTTTTCTATGGCTACACCTTC
J: TRBJ2-3; D: -; length: 12; V: TRBV2; size: -; CDR3: CASRLATDTQYF; DNA: TGTGCCAGCAGATTAGCGACAGATACGCAGTATTTT
J: TRBJ2-2; D: -; length: 14; V: TRBV3-1/TRBV3-2; size: -; CDR3: CASSQGRATGELFF; DNA: TGTGCCAGCAGCCAAGGCAGGGCCACCGGGGAGCTGTTTTTT
J: TRBJ2-7; D: TRBD1; length: 15; V: TRBV3-1/TRBV3-2; size: -; CDR3: CASSQDGGTAYEQYF; DNA: TGTGCCAGCAGCCAAGATGGTGGGACAGCCTACGAGCAGTACTTC
J: TRBJ2-7; D: -; length: 14; V: TRBV19; size: -; CDR3: CASSIAGGAYEQYF; DNA: TGTGCCAGTAGTATAGCGGGCGGGGCCTACGAGCAGTACTTC
J: TRBJ1-1; D: -; length: 15; V: TRBV21-1; size: few; CDR3: CASGLTGTGEHEAFF; DNA: TGTGCCAGCGGTTTAACCGGGACGGGAGAACATGAAGCTTTCTTT
J: TRBJ2-5; D: -; length: 16; V: TRBV9; size: -; CDR3: CASSEGTGSPYETQYF; DNA: TGTGCCAGCAGTGAAGGTACAGGGAGCCCCTACGAGACCCAGTACTTC
J: TRBJ1-1; D: TRBD1; length: 15; V: TRBV5-6; size: -; CDR3: CASSFGQVMNTEAFF; DNA: TGTGCCAGCAGCTTCGGACAGGTGATGAACACTGAAGCTTTCTTT
J: TRBJ1-6; D: -; length: 15; V: TRBV6-4; size: -; CDR3: CASSDGSSYNSPLHF; DNA: TGTGCCAGCAGTGACGGGAGCTCCTATAATTCACCCCTCCACTTT
J: TRBJ1-4; D: -; length: 15; V: TRBV2; size: -; CDR3: CASSDEGATNEKLFF; DNA: TGTGCCAGCAGTGATGAGGGTGCAACTAATGAAAAACTGTTTTTT
J: TRBJ2-7; D: TRBD2; length: 15; V: TRBV7-2; size: -; CDR3: CASSLSAGGQYEQYF; DNA: TGTGCCAGCAGCTTATCCGCGGGGGGCCAGTACGAGCAGTACTTC
J: TRBJ2-7; D: TRBD1; length: 15; V: TRBV7-8; size: -; CDR3: CASSSSRDRAYEQYF; DNA: TGTGCCAGCAGCTCAAGCCGGGACAGGGCCTACGAGCAGTACTTC
J: TRBJ2-3; D: TRBD2; length: 14; V: TRBV29-1; size: -; CDR3: CSVGRGLAADTQYF; DNA: TGCAGCGTTGGACGGGGACTAGCGGCGGATACGCAGTATTTT
J: TRBJ1-4; D: TRBD1; length: 15; V: TRBV19; size: -; CDR3: CASSIGGQFNEKLFF; DNA: TGTGCCAGTAGTATCGGGGGACAGTTTAATGAAAAACTGTTTTTT
J: TRBJ2-7; D: TRBD1; length: 15; V: TRBV27; size: -; CDR3: CASSFLSTGEYEQYF; DNA: TGTGCCAGCAGTTTTCTGTCGACAGGGGAATACGAGCAGTACTTC
J: TRBJ2-2; D: TRBD2; length: 16; V: TRBV7-6; size: -; CDR3: CASSLRGGANTGELFF; DNA: TGTGCCAGCAGCTTACGGGGGGGAGCGAACACCGGGGAGCTGTTTTTT
J: TRBJ2-5; D: -; length: 13; V: TRBV9; size: -; CDR3: CASSVAVQETQYF; DNA: TGTGCCAGCAGCGTAGCAGTGCAAGAGACCCAGTACTTC
J: TRBJ2-7; D: -; length: 13; V: TRBV19; size: -; CDR3: CASSIGRAYEQYF; DNA: TGTGCCAGTAGTATCGGCAGGGCCTACGAGCAGTACTTC